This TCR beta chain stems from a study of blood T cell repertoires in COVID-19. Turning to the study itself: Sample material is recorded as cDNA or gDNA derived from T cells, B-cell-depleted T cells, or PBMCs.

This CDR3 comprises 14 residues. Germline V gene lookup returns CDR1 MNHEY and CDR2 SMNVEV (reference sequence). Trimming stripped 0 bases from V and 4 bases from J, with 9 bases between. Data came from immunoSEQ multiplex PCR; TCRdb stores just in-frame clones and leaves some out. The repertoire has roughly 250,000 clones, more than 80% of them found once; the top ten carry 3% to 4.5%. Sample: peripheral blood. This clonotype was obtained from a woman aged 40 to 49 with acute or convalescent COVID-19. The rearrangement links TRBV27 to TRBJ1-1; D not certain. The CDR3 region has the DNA TGTGCCAGCAGTTTATCGTATCGGGGCACTGAAGCTTTCTTT. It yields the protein CASSLSYRGTEAFF.